These 21 T cell receptor beta chains originate from one sample sequenced in a study of shared clonotypes between healthy human individuals. The repertoire was sequenced with immunoSEQ multiplex PCR; TCRdb's copy has only in-frame clones and lacks some. The sample holds about 1.5 million clones; 95% to 99% are singletons and the top ten take 0.45%. Sequencing was performed on naive CD4+ T cells sorted from blood. Sample subset: CD45RA+ positively selected. These receptors all come from a man younger than 40 in good health.

The chain carries TRBV18 and TRBJ1-3, with D possibly being TRBD1 (6 bases). The CDR3 consists of 14 residues. Trimming shortened V by 1 base and J by 8 bases, and 12 bases separated the two germline ends. From germline, CDR1 is KGHSH and CDR2 LQKENI. The CDR3 protein is CASSPQQGGHTIYF. CDR3 nucleotides: TGTGCCAGCTCACCACAACAGGGTGGCCACACCATATATTTT.

This sequence joins TRBV6-6 and TRBJ1-4; TRBD1 matches 8 bases. V lost 6 bases to trimming and J lost 7 bases; unmatched junction nucleotides: 4. Germline-derived CDR1 and CDR2 are MNHNY and SVGAGI (reference sequence). The CDR3 totals 13 residues. CDR3: CASRPGGGEKLFF. The CDR3 DNA is TGTGCCAGCAGGCCAGGGGGCGGTGAAAAACTGTTTTTT.

The chain couples TRBV5-1 to TRBJ2-5, with TRBD1 matching over 10 bases. The CDR3 runs to 16 residues. Trimming removed 4 bases from V and 3 bases from J; junction bases left unmatched: 9. CDR1 SGHRS and CDR2 YFSETQ come from the germline V gene. Here the CDR3 DNA reads TGCGCCAGCAGCCCGACAGGGGGCGGGAGAAAAGAGACCCAGTACTTC. It yields the protein CASSPTGGGRKETQYF.

This chain connects TRBV10-3 to TRBJ2-1, with D possibly being TRBD2 (6 bases). The germline CDR1 and CDR2 sequences are ENHRY and SYGVKD. This CDR3 comprises 15 residues. V lost 5 bases, J lost 1 base, and 12 bases lay in between. The CDR3 reads CAISYTGASYNEQFF. The DNA of the CDR3 is TGTGCCATCAGTTACACGGGAGCATCCTACAATGAGCAGTTCTTC.

This clone was seen just once. The rearrangement joins TRBV29-1 to TRBJ2-3; 7 bases map to TRBD1. The CDR3 runs 13 residues. Germline V gene lookup returns CDR1 SQVTM and CDR2 ANQGSEA. The ends lost 3 bases at V and 4 bases at J; junction bases unmatched: 4. CDR3 sequence: CSVDEGAPDTQYF. As DNA, the CDR3 is TGCAGCGTTGATGAGGGGGCCCCAGATACGCAGTATTTT.

The V gene is TRBV15, the J gene TRBJ1-1; D remains unclear. V lost 0 bases, J lost 2 bases, and 19 bases lay in between. The V gene's germline CDR1 is LNHNV and CDR2 YYDKDF (reference sequence). This CDR3 comprises 18 residues. CDR3 region: CATSRELKRLGANTEAFF. The CDR3, as DNA: TGTGCCACCAGCAGAGAACTGAAACGGCTGGGAGCAAACACTGAAGCTTTCTTT.

The chain uses TRBV28 and TRBJ2-5; the D gene could be TRBD1 or TRBD2 (5 bases each). Trimming took off 6 bases at V and 3 bases at J, with 17 bases between the two ends. This CDR3 has 15 amino acids. Looked up from germline, CDR1 is MDHEN and CDR2 is SYDVKM. CDR3: CASRSTRGPEETQYF. The CDR3 DNA reads TGTGCCAGCAGATCCACCCGGGGACCTGAAGAGACCCAGTACTTC.

The gene calls are TRBV9 and TRBJ1-5, with 7 positions matching TRBD1. The ends lost 3 bases at V and 3 bases at J; junction bases unmatched: 3. The CDR3 contains 14 residues. CDR1 and CDR2 (germline): SGDLS, YYNGEE. The CDR3 DNA reads TGTGCCAGCAGCGACAGGGGAGACAATCAGCCCCAGCATTTT. Translated, it gives CASSDRGDNQPQHF. Combining the CDR3 with reference TRBV9 and TRBJ1-5 gives the whole variable domain DSGVTQTPKHLITATGQRVTLRCSPRSGDLSVYWYQQSLDQGLQFLIQYYNGEERAKGNILERFSAQQFPDLHSELNLSSLELGDSALYFCASSDRGDNQPQHFGDGTRLSIL.

The rearrangement uses TRBV19 and TRBJ2-1; 8 bases match TRBD2. Losses at the gene ends were 6 bases for V and 4 bases for J; bases not matched to a gene: 14. This CDR3 region has 17 residues. Germline V lookup: CDR1 LNHDA, CDR2 SQIVND (reference sequence). The CDR3 nucleotides read TGTGCCAGTAGCCCTGGAACTAGCGGCCTTCCTTACAATGAGCAGTTCTTC. Its protein is CASSPGTSGLPYNEQFF.

The V and J genes are TRBV30 and TRBJ1-3, with TRBD1 identical over 7 bases. CDR1 and CDR2 (germline): GTSNPN, SVGIG (reference sequence). The CDR3 is 16 residues long. Trimming at V came to 5 bases and at J to 0 bases, leaving 10 bases not matched to a gene. CDR3 nucleotide sequence: TGTGCCTGGGCCTGGTCACGGGACAGCTCTGGAAACACCATATATTTT. It yields the protein CAWAWSRDSSGNTIYF. Filled out from reference TRBV30 and TRBJ1-3, the complete variable domain reads SQTIHQWPATLVQPVGSPLSLECTVEGTSNPNLYWYRQAAGRGLQLLFYSVGIGQISSEVPQNLSASRPQDRQFILSSKKLLLSDSGFYLCAWAWSRDSSGNTIYFGEGSWLTVV.

This chain uses TRBV5-6 with TRBJ2-2; D tentatively fits TRBD1 or TRBD2 (5 bases each). Per germline, CDR1 SGHDT and CDR2 YYEEEE. The V gene lost 5 bases and the J gene lost 4 bases, with 15 bases spanning the gap. The CDR3 is made up of 15 amino acids. The CDR3 is CASRAAVRGTGELFF. The CDR3 coding sequence is TGTGCCAGCAGGGCAGCGGTGAGGGGCACCGGGGAGCTGTTTTTT.

The chain carries TRBV2 and TRBJ2-6; 7 bases line up with TRBD2. After removal of 6 bases from V and 2 bases from J, the junction contained 10 bases not matched to a gene. The CDR3 has 17 residues. Germline V gene sequence: CDR1 SNHLY, CDR2 FYNNEI. The CDR3 DNA is TGTGCCAGCAGGGGCGAACGGGAGGCAACTGGGGCCAACGTCCTGACTTTC. It translates to CASRGEREATGANVLTF.

With regard to this clone: Within the sample, other DNA sequences also encode this same CDR3. V gene TRBV5-4 combines with J gene TRBJ2-3; 11 nucleotides align to TRBD2. CDR1 and CDR2 from the germline V gene are SGHNT and YYREEE (reference sequence). The J segment lost 2 bases and the V segment lost 3 bases, leaving 5 bases of the junction unmatched. The CDR3 contains 16 residues. The CDR3 nucleotides are TGTGCCAGCAGCTCAGGGACTAGCGGCTCCACAGATACGCAGTATTTT. Translated, it gives CASSSGTSGSTDTQYF.

This chain joins TRBV5-4 and TRBJ1-1; the match to TRBD1 covers 7 bases. Trimming at V came to 4 bases and at J to 0 bases, leaving 15 bases not matched to a gene. CDR3 length equals 18 residues. Germline CDR1 SGHNT, CDR2 YYREEE (reference sequence). Here the CDR3 DNA reads TGTGCCAGCAGCAGGGGAGACAGGGCTCGGAAACTGAACACTGAAGCTTTCTTT. Its protein is CASSRGDRARKLNTEAFF.

Of note for this clone: Additional DNA sequences in this sample encode the identical CDR3. The chain uses TRBV20-1 and TRBJ1-2, with D maybe TRBD1 (5 bases). Germline CDR1 reads DFQATT; CDR2 reads SNEGSKA (reference sequence). Trimming took off 6 bases at V and 4 bases at J, with 9 bases between the two ends. The CDR3 sequence is 11 residues long. In nucleotides, the CDR3 is TGCAGTGCCAGTGACAGCTATGGCTACACCTTC. Translating it yields CSASDSYGYTF.

This sequence joins TRBV5-4 and TRBJ2-3; D is unclear. V dropped 5 bases and J dropped 4 bases, with 11 bases sitting between them. The CDR3 spans 13 residues. Per germline, CDR1 SGHNT and CDR2 YYREEE (reference sequence). The CDR3 reads CASSSQSADTQYF. The CDR3 DNA is TGTGCCAGCAGTTCGCAGTCCGCAGATACGCAGTATTTT.

The chain employs TRBV7-2 and TRBJ2-7; perhaps TRBD1 as D (5 bases). Between the trimmed V and J ends, which lost 0 bases and 6 bases, there was a span of 15 bases. The V gene's germline CDR1 is SGHTA and CDR2 FQGNSA. There are 15 residues in the CDR3. The CDR3 nucleotides are TGTGCCAGCAGCTTAGCGGTAGCAGGGCCGTCCGAGCAGTACTTC. Protein sequence: CASSLAVAGPSEQYF.

This clone has just one count. The V gene is TRBV5-1, the J gene TRBJ1-2, with no clear D. Germline CDR1 reads SGHRS; CDR2 reads YFSETQ. This CDR3 is built from 14 residues. V was shortened by 4 bases and J by 4 bases, with 14 bases between the two germline ends. The CDR3 sequence is CASSADSVGYGYTF. CDR3 in DNA: TGCGCCAGCAGCGCCGACTCCGTTGGCTATGGCTACACCTTC.

The chain carries TRBV10-1 and TRBJ2-7, with 9 nucleotides matching TRBD1. The ends lost 3 bases at V and 4 bases at J; junction bases unmatched: 10. The CDR3 loop spans 16 amino acids. CDR1 and CDR2 (germline): WNHNN, SYGVQD (reference sequence). CDR3 nucleotide sequence: TGCGCCAGCAGTGACTTTGCCGGACAGGGGATTTACGAGCAGTACTTC. Translating it yields CASSDFAGQGIYEQYF.

V and J are TRBV5-4 and TRBJ2-7; D may be TRBD2 (7 bases). Germline CDR1 SGHNT, CDR2 YYREEE (reference sequence). Trimming cost V 4 bases and J 7 bases, with 21 bases left between them. This CDR3 is 15 amino acids long. The CDR3: CASSPTSGAGVEQYF. The CDR3 nucleotides read TGTGCCAGCAGCCCGACGTCAGGGGCGGGAGTTGAGCAGTACTTC.

The chain combines TRBV28 with TRBJ2-2; 8 nucleotides match TRBD1. Losses at the gene ends were 10 bases for V and 1 base for J; bases not matched to a gene: 2. This CDR3 comprises 13 residues. The germline CDR1 and CDR2 sequences are MDHEN and SYDVKM. CDR3 region: CAIGQGNTGELFF. Written as DNA, the CDR3 is TGTGCCATTGGACAGGGGAACACCGGGGAGCTGTTTTTT. Full variable domain (outside the CDR3, taken from reference TRBV28 and TRBJ2-2): DVKVTQSSRYLVKRTGEKVFLECVQDMDHENMFWYRQDPGLGLRLIYFSYDVKMKEKGDIPEGYSVSREKKERFSLILESASTNQTSMYLCAIGQGNTGELFFGEGSRLTVL.